This T cell receptor beta chain is from a study of response to subunit inactivated influenza vaccine. A few counts support this clonotype. What it binds is not known. TCRdb passed the RT-PCR reads through MiXCR, listing each CDR3 protein once. The table has 560,000 or so distinct CDR3 sequences, around 8% seen once. Germline V gene lookup returns CDR1 MDHEN and CDR2 SYDVKM. This CDR3 has 15 residues. V was pared by 7 bases and J by 6 bases, with 20 bases between. Study-wide results and limits: It was suggested by the authors that few new T cells are recruited by each seasonal influenza vaccination.

This chain uses TRBV28 with TRBJ2-3; no clear D gene. The TCR sequence derives from a man in his fifties or sixties who received an inactivated influenza vaccine. The sample here was PBMCs from blood, taken about 23 months after vaccination. DNA of the CDR3: TGTGCCAGCAAGGACGGAAATCACGGCCGTGATACGCAGTATTTT. Protein product: CASKDGNHGRDTQYF.